The clone carrying this T cell receptor beta chain was recorded once. Its antigen is unknown. Lesional scalp tissue (obtained by punch biopsy) and peripheral blood were collected from alopecia areata patients. Extracted from the samples, RNA was reverse transcribed into cDNA to serve as the sequencing template. Clones were read by immunoSEQ multiplex PCR, and TCRdb kept only the in-frame ones, dropping some. This table holds 150,000 or so clones, 67% found once. The CDR3 spans 15 residues. With V trimmed by 5 bases and J by 4 bases, 7 bases remained unmatched. CDR1 is LNHDA and CDR2 is SQIVND in the germline V gene (reference sequence). This specimen belongs to a study of CD8+ T cells in alopecia areata. Overall study context: Once tofacitinib had been taken for 6 to 18 months, 6 months off drug followed. Study results and limitations: Normal skin's resident alphabeta T cells are also sequenced in scalp samples. Sharing of TCRs across patients appeared less clear than in mice, possibly for HLA-related reasons.

This specimen consisted of CD8+ T cells sorted from blood, obtained at week 0. The chain has TRBV19 and TRBJ1-2; TRBD1 matches 10 bases. This TCR was sampled from a human donor with alopecia areata. CDR3 sequence: CASSADRGYGYGYTF. The DNA for the CDR3 is TGTGCCAGTAGTGCGGACAGGGGGTATGGCTATGGCTACACCTTC. Full variable domain (missing parts from reference TRBV19 and TRBJ1-2): DGGITQSPKYLFRKEGQNVTLSCEQNLNHDAMYWYRQDPGQGLRLIYYSQIVNDFQKGDIAEGYSVSREKKESFPLTVTSAQKNPTAFYLCASSADRGYGYGYTFGSGTRLTVV.